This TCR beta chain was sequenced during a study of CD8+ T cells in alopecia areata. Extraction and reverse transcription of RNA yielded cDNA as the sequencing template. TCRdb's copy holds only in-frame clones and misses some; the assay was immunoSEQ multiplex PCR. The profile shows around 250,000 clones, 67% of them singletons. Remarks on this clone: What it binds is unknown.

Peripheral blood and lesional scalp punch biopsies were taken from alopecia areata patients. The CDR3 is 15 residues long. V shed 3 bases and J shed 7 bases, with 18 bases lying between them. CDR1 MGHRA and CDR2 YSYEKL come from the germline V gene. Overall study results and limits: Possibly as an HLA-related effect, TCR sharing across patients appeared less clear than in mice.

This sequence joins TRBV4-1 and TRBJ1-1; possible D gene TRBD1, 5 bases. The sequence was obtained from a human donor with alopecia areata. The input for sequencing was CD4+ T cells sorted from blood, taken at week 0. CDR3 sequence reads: CASSQMGGERGEAFF. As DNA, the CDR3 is TGCGCCAGCAGCCAGATGGGAGGGGAAAGAGGTGAAGCTTTCTTT.